The 13 T cell receptor beta chains reported below all come from one sample, sequenced in a study of T cell responses to AZD1222 COVID-19 vaccine. Assay: immunoSEQ multiplex PCR; the TCRdb copy retains only in-frame clones and omits some. This sample has about 130,000 clones, with 80% to 95% found just once. The sequencing used peripheral blood, collected on day 0 of MenACWY control vaccination. All receptors derive from an adult in good health.

The V and J genes are TRBV7-2 and TRBJ2-3; TRBD1 or TRBD2 may be the D gene (5 bases each). Germline CDR1 is SGHTA and CDR2 is FQGNSA. Trimming removed 5 bases from V and 2 bases from J, with 17 bases in between. The CDR3 has 16 amino acids. CDR3 residues: CASSPPGATNTDTQYF. The DNA of the CDR3 is TGTGCCAGCAGCCCCCCCGGGGCGACCAACACAGATACGCAGTATTTT.

J is TRBJ1-5 and V is TRBV29-1; D remains unclear. The CDR3 spans 14 residues. Germline V gene sequence: CDR1 SQVTM, CDR2 ANQGSEA. Trimming took 6 bases from V and 1 from J, leaving 13 bases between them. CDR3 residues: CSVLDPHSNQPQHF. CDR3 DNA: TGCAGCGTGCTTGACCCACACAGCAATCAGCCCCAGCATTTT.

The V and J genes are TRBV7-9 and TRBJ2-3; no clear D gene. Germline-derived CDR1 and CDR2 are SEHNR and FQNEAQ (reference sequence). This CDR3 spans 12 amino acids. The ends were cut back, 5 bases at V and 5 bases at J, with 8 bases in the middle. CDR3 DNA: TGTGCCAGCAGCCTCCCAAGAGATACGCAGTATTTT. Encoded protein: CASSLPRDTQYF.

The chain's CDR3 is CASSKGLAGVREQYF. CDR3 coding DNA: TGTGCCAGCAGCAAGGGACTAGCGGGAGTTCGGGAGCAGTACTTC. This chain joins TRBV14 and TRBJ2-7, with TRBD2 matching over 14 bases. The CDR3 runs 15 residues. After removal of 5 bases from V and 7 bases from J, the junction contained 7 bases not matched to a gene. In germline, CDR1 is SGHDN, CDR2 FVKESK.

The chain combines TRBV5-1 with TRBJ2-5, with 8 nucleotides matching TRBD2. The CDR3 consists of 14 residues. CDR1 is SGHRS, CDR2 YFSETQ, per germline. V lost 2 bases, J lost 2 bases, and 2 bases stayed unmatched. The CDR3 reads CASSLSGRQETQYF. The CDR3 nucleotides are TGCGCCAGCAGCTTAAGCGGGAGACAAGAGACCCAGTACTTC.

J is TRBJ1-2 and V is TRBV19; 7 bases are a match to TRBD1. The germline gives CDR1 LNHDA, CDR2 SQIVND (reference sequence). CDR3 length equals 14 residues. With V trimmed by 5 bases and J by 3 bases, 6 bases remained unmatched. The CDR3 loop reads CASSSDRLDYGYTF. Written as DNA, the CDR3 is TGTGCCAGTAGTTCGGACAGGTTAGACTATGGCTACACCTTC.

The chain is built from TRBV30 and TRBJ2-7; D gene uncertain. The germline V gene encodes CDR1 GTSNPN and CDR2 SVGIG (reference sequence). Deletions cut 3 bases from V and 6 bases from J, with 12 bases between. This CDR3 has 12 residues. In nucleotides, the CDR3 is TGTGCCTGGAGGTTCTGGATGGGCGAGCAGTACTTC. Translating it yields CAWRFWMGEQYF.

The gene calls are TRBV3-1 (or the pseudogene TRBV3-2) and TRBJ1-1, with D possibly matching TRBD1 (5 bases). CDR1 is LGHDT and CDR2 is YNNKEL in the germline V gene (reference sequence). The germline V and J ends were trimmed by 4 bases and 4 bases, with 13 bases remaining between them. CDR3 length: 14 amino acids. CDR3 nucleotide sequence: TGTGCCAGCAGCCCTAAGTGGGGGACCACTGAAGCTTTCTTT. Translation: CASSPKWGTTEAFF.

The rearrangement joins TRBV18 to TRBJ1-5; TRBD1 might be the D (5 bases). In germline, CDR1 is KGHSH, CDR2 LQKENI. Trimming cost V 2 bases and J 3 bases, with 11 bases left between them. The CDR3 consists of 15 residues. CDR3 coding DNA: TGTGCCAGCTCACCAGGGGCAGGGTACAATCAGCCCCAGCATTTT. Translation: CASSPGAGYNQPQHF.

The chain joins TRBV11-2 to TRBJ1-1; 9 nucleotides agree with TRBD1. The V segment lost 3 bases and the J segment 11 bases; nucleotides outside the gene matches: 7. The CDR3 has 13 amino acids. Germline V gives CDR1 SGHAT, CDR2 FQNNGV. The CDR3, as DNA: TGTGCCAGCAGCTTCAGAGACAGGGGGAATGCTTTCTTT. It codes for CASSFRDRGNAFF.

DNA for the CDR3: TGCGCCAGCAGCCAACTATTCGGGGCGTGGGGAAGGACTGAAGCTTTCTTT. Amino acids: CASSQLFGAWGRTEAFF. This chain joins TRBV4-1 and TRBJ1-1; TRBD1 might be the D (5 bases). The CDR3 loop spans 17 amino acids. Per the germline V gene, CDR1 is MGHRA and CDR2 is YSYEKL. V lost 2 bases to trimming and J lost 5 bases, with 21 bases between them.

V is TRBV6-5 and J is TRBJ2-7; 11 bases fit TRBD1. J gave up 2 bases and V 4 bases, and 4 bases lay outside the gene matches. CDR1 is MNHEY and CDR2 is SVGAGI in the germline V gene. There are 15 residues in the CDR3. The CDR3 spells CASSFGQGAAYEQYF. The CDR3 region has the DNA TGTGCCAGCAGTTTCGGACAGGGGGCCGCCTACGAGCAGTACTTC.

This chain's CDR3 is CASSFFPSEQYF. As DNA, the CDR3 is TGTGCCAGCAGCTTTTTTCCCTCCGAGCAGTACTTC. The J gene is TRBJ2-7, the V gene TRBV7-8; D is uncertain. Germline lookup yields CDR1 SGHVS and CDR2 FQNEAQ. The CDR3 has 12 residues. V lost 3 bases and J 6 bases, leaving 9 bases between the germline ends. Full variable domain (remainder filled in from reference TRBV7-8 and TRBJ2-7): GAGVSQSPRYKVAKRGQDVALRCDPISGHVSLFWYQQALGQGPEFLTYFQNEAQLDKSGLPSDRFFAERPEGSVSTLKIQRTQQEDSAVYLCASSFFPSEQYFGPGTRLTVT.